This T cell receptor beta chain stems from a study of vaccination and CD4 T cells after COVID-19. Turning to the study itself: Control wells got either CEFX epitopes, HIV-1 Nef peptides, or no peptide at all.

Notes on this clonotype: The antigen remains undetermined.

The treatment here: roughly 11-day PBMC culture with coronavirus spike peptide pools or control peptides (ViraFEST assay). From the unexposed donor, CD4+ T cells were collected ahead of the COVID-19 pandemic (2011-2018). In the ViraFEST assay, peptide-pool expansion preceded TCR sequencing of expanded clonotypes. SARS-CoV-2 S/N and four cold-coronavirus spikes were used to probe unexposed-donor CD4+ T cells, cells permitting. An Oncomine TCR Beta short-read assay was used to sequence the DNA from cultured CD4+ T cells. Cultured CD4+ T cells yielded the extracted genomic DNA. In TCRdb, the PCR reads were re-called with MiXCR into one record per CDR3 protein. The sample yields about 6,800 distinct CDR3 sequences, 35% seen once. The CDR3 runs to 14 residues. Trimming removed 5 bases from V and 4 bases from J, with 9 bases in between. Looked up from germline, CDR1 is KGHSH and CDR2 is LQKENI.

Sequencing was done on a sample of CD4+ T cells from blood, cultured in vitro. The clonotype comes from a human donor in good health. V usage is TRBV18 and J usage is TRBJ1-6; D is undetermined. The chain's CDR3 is CASSSTEYNSPLHF. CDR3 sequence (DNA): TGTGCCAGCTCATCCACAGAATATAATTCACCCCTCCACTTT.